Below, 5 T cell receptor beta chains from the same sample are listed, as sequenced in a study of T cell responses to AZD1222 COVID-19 vaccine. Clones were sequenced by immunoSEQ multiplex PCR, and TCRdb holds only the in-frame ones, with some missing. The table records approximately 150,000 clones, roughly 94% of them present only once. The sequences come from peripheral blood, collected 28 days after the second AZD1222 dose. The receptors originated from an adult who received the AZD1222 COVID-19 vaccine.

This clone was counted a few times. The V call is TRBV27, the J call TRBJ1-6; D gene unclear. The V end lost 6 bases, the J end lost 7 bases, and 13 bases lay between the germline ends. This CDR3 region has 14 residues. Germline V CDR1 and CDR2: MNHEY, SMNVEV (reference sequence). The CDR3 DNA reads as TGTGCCAGCAGCCCGCTAGGGTTCAATTCACCCCTCCACTTT. It is translated as CASSPLGFNSPLHF.

The genes are TRBV27 and TRBJ1-4; no clear D. The CDR3 totals 10 residues. Germline V gene sequence: CDR1 MNHEY, CDR2 SMNVEV (reference sequence). In DNA, the CDR3 is TGTGGTGGAGATAGAGAAAAACTGTTTTTT. Amino acids: CGGDREKLFF.

This chain links TRBV7-6 with TRBJ1-5; D gene unclear. Germline assignment: CDR1 SGHVS and CDR2 FNYEAQ. V lost 1 base, J lost 6 bases, and 19 bases lay in between. The CDR3 runs 17 residues. CDR3: CASSLGPPLTRSQPQHF. DNA of the CDR3: TGTGCCAGCAGCTTAGGGCCCCCCCTTACCCGGAGTCAGCCCCAGCATTTT.

The CDR3 DNA follows: TGTGCCAGCAGCCTATTTAACCCAGGGGTTCTAGAGGACCACGAGCAGTACTTC. Translating gives CASSLFNPGVLEDHEQYF. This chain connects TRBV3-1 (or the pseudogene TRBV3-2) to TRBJ2-7, with D perhaps matching TRBD1 (6 bases). Germline V gene data show CDR1 as LGHDT and CDR2 as YNNKEL (reference sequence). V lost 4 bases to trimming and J lost 5 bases, with 27 bases between them. This CDR3 comprises 18 residues.

The chain has TRBV18 and TRBJ1-5; D remains ambiguous. V dropped 1 base and J dropped 2 bases, with 6 bases sitting between them. The CDR3 has 14 residues. CDR1 is KGHSH, CDR2 LQKENI, per germline. In nucleotides, the CDR3 is TGTGCCAGCTCACCACAGGGAGGCAATCAGCCCCAGCATTTT. It yields the protein CASSPQGGNQPQHF. Filled out from reference TRBV18 and TRBJ1-5, the complete variable domain reads NAGVMQNPRHLVRRRGQEARLRCSPMKGHSHVYWYRQLPEEGLKFMVYLQKENIIDESGMPKERFSAEFPKEGPSILRIQQVVRGDSAAYFCASSPQGGNQPQHFGDGTRLSIL.